The source of this TCR beta chain is a study of post-analysis software for immune sequencing data. Study-level points and caveats: The study found TRBV5-6, TRBV5-1 and TRBV20-1 among a few TRBV segments more frequent in patients than controls.

In germline, CDR1 is SGHRS, CDR2 YFSETQ. Deletions cut 2 bases from V and 5 bases from J, with 10 bases between. CDR3 length: 13 amino acids. The library was made from cDNA and included unique molecular identifiers. TCRdb re-called the PCR reads with MiXCR, one entry per CDR3 protein. The sample includes 750,000 to 950,000 distinct CDR3 sequences, about 57% of them seen just once. About this clonotype: What it binds is not known.

Sequencing was done on a sample of blood. The TCR comes from a girl aged 10 to 17 with multiple sclerosis. The rearrangement uses TRBV5-1 and TRBJ2-5, with D hard to call. CDR3: CASSLVDSETQYF. In DNA form, the CDR3 reads TGCGCCAGCAGCTTAGTTGATTCCGAGACCCAGTACTTC.